Below, one TCR beta chain is given with its context. Original methodology: Reference gene primer amplification gave nucleated cell count estimates. The protocol was immunoSEQ multiplex PCR, while the TCRdb copy is restricted to in-frame clones and leaves out a portion. Clonal size and the V and J genes are those of that table, whereas D and trimming came from the DNA. The sample holds over 65,000 clones; 75% to 95% are singletons and the top ten take roughly 0.8%. CDR3 length equals 14 residues. V was clipped by 6 bases and J by 5 bases, with 16 bases between them. Germline CDR1 is SEHNR and CDR2 is FQNEAQ (reference sequence). These data belong to a study of blood T cell repertoires in COVID-19. The wider study: The origin of the acute and convalescent COVID-19 samples was the United States, Italy and Spain. PBMCs, B-cell-depleted T cells, or T cells were the source of the cDNA or gDNA that made up the material.

The sequenced sample was peripheral blood. This clonotype was sampled from a woman older than 75 with acute or convalescent COVID-19. The chain employs TRBV7-9 and TRBJ2-5, with D perhaps matching TRBD1 (6 bases). The CDR3 sequence: CASSSATGSETQYF. The CDR3 nucleotides read TGTGCCAGCAGTTCAGCAACAGGGTCGGAGACCCAGTACTTC.